This entry is about one TCR beta chain. Clones were read by immunoSEQ multiplex PCR, and TCRdb kept only the in-frame ones, dropping some. The data show some 130,000 clones, over 60% seen once. This entry comes from a study of blood T cell repertoires in COVID-19. Study overall: T cells, B-cell-depleted T cells, or PBMCs provided the cDNA or gDNA that served as material.

The origin of this receptor is a woman in her 70s with acute or convalescent COVID-19. The sequencing input was peripheral blood.

DNA for the CDR3: TGTGCCAGCAGTTTAGGGGGCTGGGTAAGGCCCCAGCATTTT. This sequence encodes CASSLGGWVRPQHF. The chain is built from TRBV27 and TRBJ1-5; a weak D match, TRBD1 (6 bases). This CDR3 has 14 amino acids. Germline CDR1 and CDR2: MNHEY and SMNVEV (reference sequence). V lost 2 bases, J lost 9 bases, and 14 bases lay in between.